These 14 T cell receptor beta chains were sequenced from one sample in a study of T cells in Graves' hyperthyroidism and ophthalmopathy. There were TCR beta CDR3 regions amplified from RNA transcripts. The HTBI primer set was used in a first-round RT-PCR of the TCR CDR3. MiXCR, applied by TCRdb to the multiplex PCR reads, yields one record per CDR3 protein. Of over 700,000 distinct CDR3 sequences listed, approximately 19% are singletons. The material sequenced was blood. The origin of the receptors is a woman aged 50 to 60 with Graves' hyperthyroidism that later progressed to Graves' ophthalmopathy.

With regard to this clonotype: This may come from a read error, since a much larger clone is one base off. V and J are TRBV6-1 and TRBJ1-2; 9 bases map to TRBD1. Looked up from germline, CDR1 is MNHNS and CDR2 is SASEGT. The CDR3 totals 13 residues. V lost 6 bases to trimming and J lost 4 bases; unmatched junction nucleotides: 3. For the CDR3, the DNA is TGTGCCAGCAGCCGGACAGGGGTCTATGGCTACACCTTC. It encodes CASSRTGVYGYTF.

This clonotype was detected a few times. The chain uses TRBV5-1 and TRBJ2-5; a weak D match, TRBD1 (6 bases). V was pared by 4 bases and J by 2 bases, with 12 bases between. Germline V gives CDR1 SGHRS, CDR2 YFSETQ. The CDR3 contains 14 residues. The CDR3 loop is CASSRRTVQETQYF. CDR3 sequence (DNA): TGCGCCAGCAGCCGGAGGACAGTACAAGAGACCCAGTACTTC.

This clonotype showed up just a few times. The chain has TRBV7-9 and TRBJ2-4; TRBD1 might be the D (6 bases). The CDR3 consists of 15 residues. V dropped 5 bases and J dropped 1 base, with 12 bases sitting between them. The germline V gene has CDR1 SEHNR and CDR2 FQNEAQ (reference sequence). The CDR3 here is CASSKQGPAKNIQYF. The CDR3 region has the DNA TGTGCCAGCAGCAAACAGGGACCGGCCAAAAACATTCAGTACTTC.

This clonotype came up many times. The rearrangement joins TRBV2 to TRBJ2-7; possible D gene TRBD2, 5 bases. Looked up from germline, CDR1 is SNHLY and CDR2 is FYNNEI. The CDR3 covers 13 residues. V was trimmed by 5 bases and J by 2 bases, leaving 10 bases between them. The CDR3 is CASSWTSAYEQYF. The CDR3 DNA reads as TGTGCCAGCAGTTGGACTTCGGCCTACGAGCAGTACTTC.

This clonotype occurred many times. This sequence joins TRBV2 and TRBJ2-1; D not resolved. This CDR3 spans 15 amino acids. In germline, CDR1 is SNHLY, CDR2 FYNNEI. V lost 5 bases and J 0 bases, leaving 11 bases between the germline ends. The CDR3, as DNA: TGTGCCAGCAGTAAACTCATAAGCTCCTACAATGAGCAGTTCTTC. It translates to CASSKLISSYNEQFF. The full variable domain, completed using reference TRBV2 and TRBJ2-1, is EPEVTQTPSHQVTQMGQEVILRCVPISNHLYFYWYRQILGQKVEFLVSFYNNEISEKSEIFDDQFSVERPDGSNFTLKIRSTKLEDSAMYFCASSKLISSYNEQFFGPGTRLTVL.

This clonotype has only a few counts. The genes are TRBV5-6 and TRBJ1-2, with D tentatively TRBD1 (5 bases). CDR1 is SGHDT, CDR2 YYEEEE, per germline. The CDR3 spans 14 residues. V lost 0 bases and J lost 4, with 10 bases in between. In DNA form, the CDR3 reads TGTGCCAGCAGCTTGGGAGCTGGGGCCTATGGCTACACCTTC. Its protein is CASSLGAGAYGYTF. The whole variable domain, remainder taken from reference TRBV5-6 and TRBJ1-2, is DAGVTQSPTHLIKTRGQQVTLRCSPKSGHDTVSWYQQALGQGPQFIFQYYEEEERQRGNFPDRFSGHQFPNYSSELNVNALLLGDSALYLCASSLGAGAYGYTFGSGTRLTVV.

This clonotype was found many times. The CDR3 DNA follows: TGTGCCAGCAGCTCCCAGGGCAGGGGGGGGAACACTGAAGCTTTCTTT. This sequence encodes CASSSQGRGGNTEAFF. This rearrangement joins TRBV7-3 to TRBJ1-1, with 7 bases lining up with TRBD1. From germline, CDR1 is SGHTA and CDR2 FQGTGA. This CDR3 comprises 16 residues. V lost 4 bases and J lost 1; bases outside the gene matches: 9.

This clonotype was found many times. The chain joins TRBV12-3 or TRBV12-4 to TRBJ1-3; D not resolved. V was clipped by 4 bases and J by 2 bases, with 6 bases between them. There are 13 residues in the CDR3. The CDR3 nucleotides are TGTGCCAGCAGTTCTTCTCCTGGAAACACCATATATTTT. Protein: CASSSSPGNTIYF.

The chain uses TRBV6-1 and TRBJ1-2; D is uncertain. This CDR3 spans 13 amino acids. Looked up from germline, CDR1 is MNHNS and CDR2 is SASEGT. V lost 4 bases to trimming and J lost 2 bases, with 8 bases between them. The CDR3 reads CASSVDGNYGYTF. The DNA for the CDR3 is TGTGCCAGCAGTGTAGACGGAAACTATGGCTACACCTTC.

This clonotype was counted many times. CDR3 sequence (DNA): TGTGCCAGCAGCCAACAGGGGTATAACACTGAAGCTTTCTTT. Translation: CASSQQGYNTEAFF. The chain couples TRBV3-1 to TRBJ1-1; TRBD1 might be the D (6 bases). CDR1 and CDR2 (germline): LGHDT, YNNKEL (reference sequence). Trimming shortened V by 2 bases and J by 2 bases, and 9 bases separated the two germline ends. This CDR3 comprises 14 residues.

The chain couples TRBV6-2 or TRBV6-3 to TRBJ1-5; D gene uncertain. The CDR3 contains 15 residues. CDR1 and CDR2 from the germline V gene are MNHEY and SVGEGT. V was shortened by 7 bases and J by 2 bases, with 15 bases between the two germline ends. The CDR3 loop reads CASTEREHRNQPQHF. The CDR3 DNA reads as TGTGCCAGCACAGAGAGGGAACACCGCAATCAGCCCCAGCATTTT.

The chain is built from TRBV19 and TRBJ2-2; D gene uncertain. This CDR3 spans 14 amino acids. The germline gives CDR1 LNHDA, CDR2 SQIVND (reference sequence). V dropped 5 bases and J dropped 4 bases, with 11 bases sitting between them. The CDR3 DNA follows: TGTGCCAGTAGTGCTAACAGTGGCACCGGGGAGCTGTTTTTT. The encoded protein is CASSANSGTGELFF. Variable domain in full (rest from reference TRBV19 and TRBJ2-2): DGGITQSPKYLFRKEGQNVTLSCEQNLNHDAMYWYRQDPGQGLRLIYYSQIVNDFQKGDIAEGYSVSREKKESFPLTVTSAQKNPTAFYLCASSANSGTGELFFGEGSRLTVL.

This clonotype has just a few counts. The J gene is TRBJ1-5, the V gene TRBV25-1, with 8 bases lining up with TRBD1. Trimming removed 2 bases from V and 2 bases from J; junction bases left unmatched: 5. The germline V gene has CDR1 MGHDK and CDR2 SYGVNS. The CDR3 contains 16 residues. For the CDR3, the DNA is TGTGCCAGCAGTGAAGCAGGGGGCGAGGGCAATCAGCCCCAGCATTTT. This sequence encodes CASSEAGGEGNQPQHF.

This rearrangement joins TRBV18 to TRBJ1-1; no reliable D call. Per germline, CDR1 KGHSH and CDR2 LQKENI. The CDR3 totals 11 residues. The ends were cut back, 8 bases at V and 5 bases at J, with 9 bases in the middle. The CDR3 DNA sequence: TGTGCCAGCGGGTCATTAACTGAAGCTTTCTTT. Its translation is CASGSLTEAFF.